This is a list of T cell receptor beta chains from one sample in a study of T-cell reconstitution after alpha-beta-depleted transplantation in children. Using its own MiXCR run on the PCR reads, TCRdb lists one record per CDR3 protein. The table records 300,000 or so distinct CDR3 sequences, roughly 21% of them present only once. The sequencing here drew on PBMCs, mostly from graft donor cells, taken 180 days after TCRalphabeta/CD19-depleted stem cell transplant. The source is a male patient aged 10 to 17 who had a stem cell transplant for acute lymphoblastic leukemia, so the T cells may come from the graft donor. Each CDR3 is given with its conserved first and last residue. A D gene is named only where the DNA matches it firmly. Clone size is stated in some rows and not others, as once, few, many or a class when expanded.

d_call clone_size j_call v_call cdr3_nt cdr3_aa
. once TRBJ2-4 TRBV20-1 TGCAGTGCTATTCAGGTAGCCAAAAACATTCAGTACTTC CSAIQVAKNIQYF
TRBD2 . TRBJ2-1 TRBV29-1 TGCAGCGTTGAGGTCCTAGCGGGAGTATACAATGAGCAGTTCTTC CSVEVLAGVYNEQFF
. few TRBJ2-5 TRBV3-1 TGTGCCAGCAGCCAAGATCGGGAATGGGAGACCCAGTACTTC CASSQDREWETQYF
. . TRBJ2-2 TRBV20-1 TGCAGTGCTAGAACTAGAGCGAACACCGGGGAGCTGTTTTTT CSARTRANTGELFF
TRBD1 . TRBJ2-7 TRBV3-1 TGTGCCAGCAGCCAAGTAGGGGGCGAATCCTACGAGCAGTACTTC CASSQVGGESYEQYF
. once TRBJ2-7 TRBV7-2 TGTGCCAGCAGCTTAGAGGCGGGGCCCCCCTACGAGCAGTACTTC CASSLEAGPPYEQYF
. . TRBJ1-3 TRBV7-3 TGTGCCAGCAGCTTGGATCCTGGAAACACCATATATTTT CASSLDPGNTIYF
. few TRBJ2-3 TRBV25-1 TGTGCCAGTTGGGGTCTTGAGGCGGATACAGATACGCAGTATTTT CASWGLEADTDTQYF
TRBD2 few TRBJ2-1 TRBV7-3 TGTGCCAGCAGCTCCCGGGCGAGGGCTAGCGGGAACTATGAGCAGTTCTTC CASSSRARASGNYEQFF
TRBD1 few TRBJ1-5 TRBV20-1 TGCAGTGCTAGAATGGGACAGACATTTAGCAATCAGCCCCAGCATTTT CSARMGQTFSNQPQHF
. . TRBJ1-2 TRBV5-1 TGCGCCAGCAGCCCCACAGAGAAGAGCGGCTACACCTTC CASSPTEKSGYTF
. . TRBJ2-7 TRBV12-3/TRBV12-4 TGTGCCAGCAGTTTCAAGGGACATAGGAGCTCCTACGAGCAGTACTTC CASSFKGHRSSYEQYF
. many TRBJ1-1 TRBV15 TGTGCCACCAGCAGAGGGACCCTCTACACTGAAGCTTTCTTT CATSRGTLYTEAFF
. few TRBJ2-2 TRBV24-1 TGTGCCACCAGTGATTGGGGGCAAGGCACCGGGGAGCTGTTTTTT CATSDWGQGTGELFF
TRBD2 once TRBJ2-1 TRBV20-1 TGCAGTGCTAGACCGCCTAGCGGGGTAAACAATGAGCAGTTCTTC CSARPPSGVNNEQFF
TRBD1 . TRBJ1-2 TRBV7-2 TGTGCCAGCAGCTTCACGTGGGACAGCTATGGCGACACCTTC CASSFTWDSYGDTF
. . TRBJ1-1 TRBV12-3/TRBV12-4 TGTGCCAGCAGTTTAGTAGAGGGAGAAGCTTTCTTT CASSLVEGEAFF